The 11 T cell receptor beta chains below all came from one sample that was sequenced in a study of cytomegalovirus exposure and HLA in healthy donors. The PCR used 60 Vbeta and 13 Jbeta primers. Profiling relied on immunoSEQ multiplex PCR, and the TCRdb table lists in-frame clones only, not all of them. The sample includes approximately 120,000 clones, 77% of them seen just once. The sequencing sample was made of PBMCs. The receptors here all came from a woman between 35 and 50 years old in good health and CMV-seropositive.

The gene calls are TRBV6-6 and TRBJ1-2, with a weak D call TRBD1 (6 bases). The V gene lost 7 bases and the J gene lost 3 bases, with 18 bases spanning the gap. CDR1 is MNHNY, CDR2 SVGAGI, per germline (reference sequence). The CDR3 is 15 amino acids. CDR3 protein: CASTEQAPGDYGYTF. CDR3 bases: TGTGCCAGCACCGAACAGGCCCCAGGGGACTATGGCTACACCTTC.

The chain carries TRBV13 and TRBJ2-1; 10 bases align to TRBD1. The length of the CDR3 is 21 residues. V shed 4 bases, J shed 8 bases, and the junction held 26 bases outside the gene matches. Germline V gene sequence: CDR1 PRHDT, CDR2 FYEKMQ (reference sequence). The CDR3 is CASSSPRVDRGLDGDGHEQFF. The CDR3 DNA is TGTGCCAGCAGCTCCCCGCGGGTAGACAGGGGGCTTGACGGAGATGGGCATGAGCAGTTCTTC.

The CDR3 reads CASSGKGAPNQPQHF. The CDR3 DNA follows: TGTGCCAGTAGTGGTAAGGGGGCCCCCAATCAGCCCCAGCATTTT. This rearrangement joins TRBV19 to TRBJ1-5; 7 bases fit TRBD1. Unmatched junction bases numbered 7, after V lost 5 bases and J lost 3 bases. The CDR3 extends over 15 amino acids. Per germline, CDR1 LNHDA and CDR2 SQIVND (reference sequence).

This clone was picked up one time. Other DNA sequences in this sample translate to the same CDR3. This chain uses TRBV27 with TRBJ1-5; D uncertain. The CDR3 loop spans 14 amino acids. Germline V gives CDR1 MNHEY, CDR2 SMNVEV (reference sequence). The V gene lost 3 bases and the J gene lost 4 bases, with 10 bases spanning the gap. CDR3: CASSFRGSNQPQHF. The CDR3 DNA reads as TGTGCCAGCAGTTTCCGTGGCTCAAATCAGCCCCAGCATTTT.

The V call is TRBV11-2, the J call TRBJ2-5, with TRBD2 matching 12 bases. The V gene end was trimmed by 3 bases and the J gene end by 2 bases; junction bases not matched to a gene: 7. The V gene's germline CDR1 is SGHAT and CDR2 FQNNGV. The CDR3 consists of 17 residues. CDR3 protein: CASSFGLAGLNQETQYF. The DNA for the CDR3 is TGTGCCAGCAGCTTCGGACTAGCGGGACTAAATCAAGAGACCCAGTACTTC.

The chain joins TRBV5-6 to TRBJ2-2; possible D gene TRBD1, 7 bases. The germline V gene has CDR1 SGHDT and CDR2 YYEEEE. The ends were cut back, 3 bases at V and 4 bases at J, with 16 bases in the middle. The CDR3 runs to 16 residues. CDR3: CASSWDFRDSTGELFF. CDR3 coding DNA: TGTGCCAGCAGCTGGGACTTCCGGGACAGCACCGGGGAGCTGTTTTTT. Based on the CDR3 plus reference TRBV5-6 and TRBJ2-2, the full variable domain is DAGVTQSPTHLIKTRGQQVTLRCSPKSGHDTVSWYQQALGQGPQFIFQYYEEEERQRGNFPDRFSGHQFPNYSSELNVNALLLGDSALYLCASSWDFRDSTGELFFGEGSRLTVL.

The CDR3 spells CASSPGFGREQYF. The CDR3 nucleotides read TGTGCCAGCTCACCGGGGTTTGGGAGGGAGCAGTACTTC. This chain connects TRBV18 to TRBJ2-7, with D perhaps matching TRBD2 (6 bases). In germline, CDR1 is KGHSH, CDR2 LQKENI. Trimming removed 3 bases at V and 7 bases at J, with 13 bases between. The CDR3 runs to 13 residues.

The chain is built from TRBV9 and TRBJ2-3, with 8 bases fitting TRBD2. CDR1 is SGDLS and CDR2 is YYNGEE in the germline V gene. With 1 base clipped from V and 2 bases from J, the junction kept 3 bases outside the gene matches. CDR3 size: 15 residues. This chain's CDR3 is CASSVRAGDTDTQYF. The DNA of the CDR3 is TGTGCCAGCAGCGTAAGAGCGGGAGACACAGATACGCAGTATTTT. Supplemented by reference TRBV9 and TRBJ2-3, the full variable domain reads DSGVTQTPKHLITATGQRVTLRCSPRSGDLSVYWYQQSLDQGLQFLIQYYNGEERAKGNILERFSAQQFPDLHSELNLSSLELGDSALYFCASSVRAGDTDTQYFGPGTRLTVL.

This rearrangement joins TRBV5-1 to TRBJ1-2; 7 bases are shared with TRBD1. CDR3 length: 13 residues. The germline V gene encodes CDR1 SGHRS and CDR2 YFSETQ. V shed 4 bases and J 3 bases; nucleotides not matched to a gene: 3. The CDR3, as DNA: TGCGCCAGCAGCAGGGGGCCGGACTATGGCTACACCTTC. Protein product: CASSRGPDYGYTF.

This clone was seen only once. The same CDR3 arises from other DNA sequences in this sample as well. This chain links TRBV27 with TRBJ2-7, with D uncertain. The CDR3 is 12 residues long. V lost 4 bases, J lost 0 bases, and 4 bases lay in between. In germline, CDR1 is MNHEY, CDR2 SMNVEV (reference sequence). The chain's CDR3 is CASSSSSYEQYF. The CDR3 DNA reads as TGTGCCAGCAGTTCTAGCTCCTACGAGCAGTACTTC.

The sample holds one count of this clone. The sample contains more than one DNA sequence encoding this CDR3. The chain carries TRBV6-5 and TRBJ1-5; D call uncertain. The V gene's germline CDR1 is MNHEY and CDR2 SVGAGI. Between the trimmed V and J ends, which lost 6 bases and 4 bases, there was a span of 10 bases. The CDR3 spans 13 residues. The CDR3 coding sequence is TGTGCCAGCAGGGGAGGGAGGAATCAGCCCCAGCATTTT. Translation gives CASRGGRNQPQHF.